One sample yielded the 13 T cell receptor beta chains listed below, sequenced in a study of graft-versus-host responses after intestinal transplantation (dated by TCRdb to the early 2020s). These TCRs' antigens remain unknown. This specimen's time point label, interpreted: cells obtained before transplantation from donor or recipient. Libraries were prepared through the immunoSEQ multiplex PCR assay. In TCRdb, the immuneACCESS table is reduced to in-frame sequences with V and J assigned. These tables do not hold every clone; where another copy was compared, an unresolved V gene accounts for under half, and the others remain unexplained. The sample table shows roughly 93,000 clones, and 85% to 95% are seen once. Approximately 0.4% of the sample belongs to the ten largest clones. This specimen consisted of unstimulated CD8+ T cells sorted from spleen or lymph node cells, obtained before transplant. The receptors come from a human donor who was the organ donor for an intestinal transplant.

This clone was seen only once. The V call is TRBV5-1, the J call TRBJ2-1; weak D call: TRBD1 (6 bases). Germline lookup yields CDR1 SGHRS and CDR2 YFSETQ. This CDR3 spans 15 amino acids. V gave up 5 bases and J gave up 0 bases, with 12 bases separating them. This chain's CDR3 is CASSVDSASYNEQFF. The CDR3 DNA sequence: TGCGCCAGCAGTGTGGACAGCGCCTCCTACAATGAGCAGTTCTTC.

The CDR3 spells CASSQEGGGQGGSPLHF. In nucleotides, the CDR3 is TGCGCCAGCAGCCAAGAGGGAGGGGGACAGGGAGGTTCACCCCTCCACTTT. The genes are TRBV4-1 and TRBJ1-6; 9 positions match TRBD1. Trimming at V came to 0 bases and at J to 9 bases, leaving 9 bases not matched to a gene. The germline V gene encodes CDR1 MGHRA and CDR2 YSYEKL. The CDR3 has 17 residues.

The chain is built from TRBV27 and TRBJ2-5; 7 bases map to TRBD1. CDR1 and CDR2 from the germline V gene are MNHEY and SMNVEV (reference sequence). Losses at the gene ends were 5 bases for V and 0 bases for J; bases not matched to a gene: 9. This CDR3 has 16 amino acids. The CDR3 nucleotides read TGTGCCAGCAGTCCCCGGACAGGCCCTAACCAAGAGACCCAGTACTTC. Translation gives CASSPRTGPNQETQYF.

The chain recombines TRBV7-9 with TRBJ2-7; no clear D gene. This CDR3 is 11 amino acids long. Germline CDR1 and CDR2: SEHNR and FQNEAQ (reference sequence). Trimming shortened V by 3 bases and J by 7 bases, and 7 bases separated the two germline ends. The CDR3 coding sequence is TGTGCCAGCAGCTTTTCGGGTGAGCAGTACTTC. Translation gives CASSFSGEQYF.

This chain connects TRBV19 to TRBJ1-2; D perhaps matches TRBD1 (5 bases). Trimming took 3 bases from V and 1 from J, leaving 9 bases between them. Germline CDR1 LNHDA, CDR2 SQIVND (reference sequence). The CDR3 covers 14 residues. CDR3 region: CASSMAGGNYGYTF. CDR3 DNA: TGTGCCAGTAGTATGGCGGGGGGTAACTATGGCTACACCTTC.

The chain uses TRBV5-5 and TRBJ1-2; 8 bases align to TRBD1. CDR3 length: 13 residues. V was clipped by 0 bases and J by 8 bases; unmatched bases: 3. The germline CDR1 and CDR2 sequences are SGHKS and YYEKEE (reference sequence). As DNA, the CDR3 is TGTGCCAGCAGCTTGGGGACAGGGTTGGGCTACACCTTC. This gives the protein CASSLGTGLGYTF.

In nucleotides, the CDR3 is TGTGCCAGCAGCCAGGGACTTCATACGCAGTATTTT. It yields the protein CASSQGLHTQYF. The chain recombines TRBV7-8 with TRBJ2-3; D possibly corresponds to TRBD2 (6 bases). Trimming left V 5 bases short and J 7 bases short, with 10 bases between. Germline CDR1 and CDR2: SGHVS and FQNEAQ. This CDR3 region has 12 residues.

The V call is TRBV4-2, the J call TRBJ2-7, with D tentatively TRBD2 (5 bases). The CDR3 sequence is 13 residues long. Per germline, CDR1 LGHNA and CDR2 YNFKEQ. Trimming left V 4 bases short and J 5 bases short, with 12 bases between. The CDR3 DNA reads as TGTGCCAGCAGCCCAACGGCGGGTAACGAGCAGTACTTC. Encoded protein: CASSPTAGNEQYF.

This clone was seen once. This chain joins TRBV9 and TRBJ2-1; 10 nucleotides align to TRBD2. The germline gives CDR1 SGDLS, CDR2 YYNGEE. With V trimmed by 4 bases and J by 3 bases, 4 bases remained unmatched. This CDR3 is built from 15 residues. The CDR3 DNA reads TGTGCCAGCAGCCAAGCTAGCGGGGGCTACAATGAGCAGTTCTTC. Translated: CASSQASGGYNEQFF. The whole variable domain, remainder taken from reference TRBV9 and TRBJ2-1, is DSGVTQTPKHLITATGQRVTLRCSPRSGDLSVYWYQQSLDQGLQFLIQYYNGEERAKGNILERFSAQQFPDLHSELNLSSLELGDSALYFCASSQASGGYNEQFFGPGTRLTVL.

This chain links TRBV6-5 with TRBJ2-1; TRBD2 is a possible D gene (5 bases). CDR3 length: 16 amino acids. Germline V gives CDR1 MNHEY, CDR2 SVGAGI. V shed 0 bases and J shed 2 bases, with 11 bases lying between them. CDR3 protein: CASSYSIANTYNEQFF. The CDR3 bases are TGTGCCAGCAGTTACTCGATAGCGAACACCTACAATGAGCAGTTCTTC.

This sequence joins TRBV7-9 and TRBJ2-3; 7 bases align to TRBD1. This CDR3 contains 15 residues. Germline V CDR1 and CDR2: SEHNR, FQNEAQ (reference sequence). With 7 bases clipped from V and 5 bases from J, the junction kept 12 bases outside the gene matches. The CDR3 is CASTSYEGAGDTQYF. The CDR3, as DNA: TGTGCCAGCACCTCCTATGAGGGGGCGGGAGATACGCAGTATTTT.

The chain carries TRBV4-1 and TRBJ1-5, with 7 bases identical to TRBD1. Germline CDR1 is MGHRA and CDR2 is YSYEKL. The CDR3 extends over 15 amino acids. V shed 1 base and J 1 base; nucleotides not matched to a gene: 1. The CDR3 loop reads CASSQGQGSNQPQHF. CDR3 coding DNA: TGCGCCAGCAGCCAAGGACAGGGAAGCAATCAGCCCCAGCATTTT.

The chain employs TRBV25-1 and TRBJ2-1, with TRBD1 identical over 9 bases. Trimming cost V 2 bases and J 8 bases; bases outside gene matches: 13. This CDR3 region has 17 residues. Germline V gene sequence: CDR1 MGHDK, CDR2 SYGVNS. The CDR3 sequence is CASSEVSGTGKVDEQFF. In nucleotides, the CDR3 is TGTGCCAGCAGTGAAGTCTCGGGGACAGGGAAGGTTGATGAGCAGTTCTTC.